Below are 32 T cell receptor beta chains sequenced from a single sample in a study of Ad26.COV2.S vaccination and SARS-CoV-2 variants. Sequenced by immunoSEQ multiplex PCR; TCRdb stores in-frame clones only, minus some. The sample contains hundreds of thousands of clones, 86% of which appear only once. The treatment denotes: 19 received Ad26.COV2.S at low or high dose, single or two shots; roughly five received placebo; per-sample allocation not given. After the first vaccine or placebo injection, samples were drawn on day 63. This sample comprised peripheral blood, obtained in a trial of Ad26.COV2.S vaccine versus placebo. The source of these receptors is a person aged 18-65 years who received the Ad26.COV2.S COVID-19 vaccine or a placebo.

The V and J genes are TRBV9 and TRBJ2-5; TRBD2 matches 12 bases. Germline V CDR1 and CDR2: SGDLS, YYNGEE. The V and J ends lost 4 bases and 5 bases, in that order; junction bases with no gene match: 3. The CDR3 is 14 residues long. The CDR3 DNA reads TGTGCCAGCAGCTTGGGGACTAGCGGGGAGACCCAGTACTTC. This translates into CASSLGTSGETQYF.

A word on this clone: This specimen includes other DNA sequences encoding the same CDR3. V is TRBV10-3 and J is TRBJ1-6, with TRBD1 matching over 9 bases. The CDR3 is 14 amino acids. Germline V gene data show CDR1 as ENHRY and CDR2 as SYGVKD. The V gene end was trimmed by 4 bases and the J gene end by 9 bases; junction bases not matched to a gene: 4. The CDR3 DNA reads TGTGCCATCAGTGGTACAGGGGGCAGTTCACCCCTCCACTTT. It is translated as CAISGTGGSSPLHF.

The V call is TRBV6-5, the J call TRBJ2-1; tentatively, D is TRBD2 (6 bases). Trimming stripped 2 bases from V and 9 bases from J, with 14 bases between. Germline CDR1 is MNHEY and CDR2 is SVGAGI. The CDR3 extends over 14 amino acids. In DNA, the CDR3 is TGTGCCAGCAGTTACGAAATTGCGGGACCTGAGCAGTTCTTC. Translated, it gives CASSYEIAGPEQFF.

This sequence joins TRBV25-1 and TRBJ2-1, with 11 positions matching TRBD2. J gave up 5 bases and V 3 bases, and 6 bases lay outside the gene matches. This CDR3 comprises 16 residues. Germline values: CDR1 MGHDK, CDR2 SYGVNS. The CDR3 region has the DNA TGTGCCAGCAGTGACCTATTAGCGGGAGGGGACAATGAGCAGTTCTTC. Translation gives CASSDLLAGGDNEQFF.

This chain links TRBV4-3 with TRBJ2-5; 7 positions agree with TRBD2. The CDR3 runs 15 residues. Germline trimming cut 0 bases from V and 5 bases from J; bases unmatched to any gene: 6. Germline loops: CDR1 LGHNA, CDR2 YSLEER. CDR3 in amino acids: CASSQDLRGVETQYF. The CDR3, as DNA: TGCGCCAGCAGCCAAGATCTCCGGGGGGTGGAGACCCAGTACTTC.

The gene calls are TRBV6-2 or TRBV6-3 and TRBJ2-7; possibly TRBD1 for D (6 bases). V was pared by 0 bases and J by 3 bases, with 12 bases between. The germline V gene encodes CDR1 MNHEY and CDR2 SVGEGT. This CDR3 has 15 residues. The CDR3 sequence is CASSYSRTASYEQYF. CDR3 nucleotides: TGTGCCAGCAGTTACTCTCGGACAGCTAGCTACGAGCAGTACTTC.

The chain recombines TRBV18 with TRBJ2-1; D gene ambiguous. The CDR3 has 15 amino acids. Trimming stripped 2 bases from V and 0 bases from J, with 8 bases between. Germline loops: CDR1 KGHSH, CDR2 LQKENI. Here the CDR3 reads CASSPSRSSYNEQFF. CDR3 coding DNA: TGTGCCAGCTCACCATCCCGGAGCTCCTACAATGAGCAGTTCTTC.

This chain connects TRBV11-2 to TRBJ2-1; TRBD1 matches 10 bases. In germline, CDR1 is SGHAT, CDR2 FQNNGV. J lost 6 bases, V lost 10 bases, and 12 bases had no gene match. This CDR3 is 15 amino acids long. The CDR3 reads CATLHGQGGRNEQFF. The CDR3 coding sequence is TGTGCCACCCTCCATGGACAGGGGGGCCGCAATGAGCAGTTCTTC.

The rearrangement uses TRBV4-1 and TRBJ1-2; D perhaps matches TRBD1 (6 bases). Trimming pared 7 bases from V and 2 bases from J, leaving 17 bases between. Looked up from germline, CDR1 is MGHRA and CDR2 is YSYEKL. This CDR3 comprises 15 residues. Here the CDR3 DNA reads TGCGCCAGCACCCCAAGGGCAGGGGCAAACTATGGCTACACCTTC. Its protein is CASTPRAGANYGYTF.

Written as DNA, the CDR3 is TGTGCCAGCAGTCCGTGGACTGGGCCCCCCTACGAGCAGTACTTC. Its translation is CASSPWTGPPYEQYF. The chain joins TRBV27 to TRBJ2-7, with D tentatively TRBD2 (5 bases). The V and J ends lost 5 bases and 2 bases respectively, with 16 bases between them. The CDR3 has 15 amino acids. The germline gives CDR1 MNHEY, CDR2 SMNVEV (reference sequence).

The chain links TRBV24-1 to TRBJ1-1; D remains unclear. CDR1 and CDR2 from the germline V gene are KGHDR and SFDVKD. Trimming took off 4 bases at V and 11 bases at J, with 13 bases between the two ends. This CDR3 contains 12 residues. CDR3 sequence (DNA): TGTGCCACCAGTGACCCAGCGGGGAGTGCTTTCTTT. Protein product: CATSDPAGSAFF.

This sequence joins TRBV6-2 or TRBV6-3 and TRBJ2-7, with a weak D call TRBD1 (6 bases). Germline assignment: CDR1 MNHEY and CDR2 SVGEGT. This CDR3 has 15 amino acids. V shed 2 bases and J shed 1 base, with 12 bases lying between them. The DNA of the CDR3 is TGTGCCAGCAGTTACCTGGGGACAAAGTCCTACGAGCAGTACTTC. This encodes CASSYLGTKSYEQYF.

CDR3 region: CASSPNGPNTGELFF. For the CDR3, the DNA is TGTGCCAGCAGCCCAAATGGGCCGAACACCGGGGAGCTGTTTTTT. The genes are TRBV7-3 and TRBJ2-2; D call uncertain. The CDR3 sequence is 15 residues long. Germline-derived CDR1 and CDR2 are SGHTA and FQGTGA. V was trimmed by 5 bases and J by 0 bases, leaving 10 bases between them.

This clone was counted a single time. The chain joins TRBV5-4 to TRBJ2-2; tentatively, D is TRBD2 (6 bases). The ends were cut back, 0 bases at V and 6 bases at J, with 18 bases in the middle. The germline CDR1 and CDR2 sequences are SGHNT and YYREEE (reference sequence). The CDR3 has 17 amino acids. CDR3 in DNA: TGTGCCAGCAGCTTGGAGTCGGGGACTGCTACCCCCGGGGAGCTGTTTTTT. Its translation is CASSLESGTATPGELFF. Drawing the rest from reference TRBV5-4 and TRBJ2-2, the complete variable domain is ETGVTQSPTHLIKTRGQQVTLRCSSQSGHNTVSWYQQALGQGPQFIFQYYREEENGRGNFPPRFSGLQFPNYSSELNVNALELDDSALYLCASSLESGTATPGELFFGEGSRLTVL.

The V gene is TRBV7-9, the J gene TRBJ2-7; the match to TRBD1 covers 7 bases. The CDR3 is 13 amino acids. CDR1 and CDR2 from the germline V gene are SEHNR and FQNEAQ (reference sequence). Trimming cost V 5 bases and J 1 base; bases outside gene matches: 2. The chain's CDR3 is CASSRDSSYEQYF. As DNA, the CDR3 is TGTGCCAGCAGCCGGGACAGTTCCTACGAGCAGTACTTC.

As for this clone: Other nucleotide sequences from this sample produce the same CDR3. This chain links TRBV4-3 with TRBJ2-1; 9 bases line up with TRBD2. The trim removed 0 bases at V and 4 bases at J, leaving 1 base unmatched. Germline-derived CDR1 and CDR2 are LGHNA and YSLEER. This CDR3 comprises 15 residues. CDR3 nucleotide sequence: TGCGCCAGCAGCCAAGATCTAGCGGGATACAATGAGCAGTTCTTC. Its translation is CASSQDLAGYNEQFF.

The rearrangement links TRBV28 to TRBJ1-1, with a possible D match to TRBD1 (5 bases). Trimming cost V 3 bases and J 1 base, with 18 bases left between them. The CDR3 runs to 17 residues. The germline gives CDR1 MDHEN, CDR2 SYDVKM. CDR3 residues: CASSLAGRGRGNTEAFF. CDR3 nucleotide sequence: TGTGCCAGCAGTTTGGCAGGGCGAGGTCGGGGGAACACTGAAGCTTTCTTT. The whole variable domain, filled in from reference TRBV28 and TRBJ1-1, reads DVKVTQSSRYLVKRTGEKVFLECVQDMDHENMFWYRQDPGLGLRLIYFSYDVKMKEKGDIPEGYSVSREKKERFSLILESASTNQTSMYLCASSLAGRGRGNTEAFFGQGTRLTVV.

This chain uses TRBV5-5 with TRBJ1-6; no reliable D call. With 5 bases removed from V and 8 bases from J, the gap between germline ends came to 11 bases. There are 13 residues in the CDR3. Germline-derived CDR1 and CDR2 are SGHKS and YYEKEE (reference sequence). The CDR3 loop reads CASRDPWDSPLHF. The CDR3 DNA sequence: TGTGCCAGCAGGGACCCTTGGGATTCACCCCTCCACTTT.

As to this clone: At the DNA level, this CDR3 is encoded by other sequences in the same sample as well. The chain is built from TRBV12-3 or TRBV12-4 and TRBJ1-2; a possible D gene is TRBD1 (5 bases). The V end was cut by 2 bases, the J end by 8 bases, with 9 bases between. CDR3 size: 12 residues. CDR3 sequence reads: CASSLPGIGYTF. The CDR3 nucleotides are TGTGCCAGCAGTTTACCAGGGATCGGCTACACCTTC.

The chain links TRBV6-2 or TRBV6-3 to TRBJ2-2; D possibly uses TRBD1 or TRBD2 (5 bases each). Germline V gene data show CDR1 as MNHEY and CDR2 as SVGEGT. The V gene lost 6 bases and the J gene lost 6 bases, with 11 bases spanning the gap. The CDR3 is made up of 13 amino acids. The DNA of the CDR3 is TGTGCCAGCAGCTCGGGGCCACCCGGGGAGCTGTTTTTT. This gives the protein CASSSGPPGELFF.

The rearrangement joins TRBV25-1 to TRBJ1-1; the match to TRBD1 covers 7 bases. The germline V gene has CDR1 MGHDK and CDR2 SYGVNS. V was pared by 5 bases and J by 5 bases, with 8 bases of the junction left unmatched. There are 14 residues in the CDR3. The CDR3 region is CASSRTGERTEAFF. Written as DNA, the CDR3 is TGTGCCAGCAGTAGAACAGGGGAGAGGACTGAAGCTTTCTTT.

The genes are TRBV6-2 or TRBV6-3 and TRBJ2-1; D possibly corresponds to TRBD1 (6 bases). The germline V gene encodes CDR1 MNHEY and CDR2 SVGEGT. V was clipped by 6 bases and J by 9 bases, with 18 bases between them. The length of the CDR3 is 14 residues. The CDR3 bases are TGTGCCAGCAGCCGGGATCAGGGGATGGTTGAGCAGTTCTTC. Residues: CASSRDQGMVEQFF.

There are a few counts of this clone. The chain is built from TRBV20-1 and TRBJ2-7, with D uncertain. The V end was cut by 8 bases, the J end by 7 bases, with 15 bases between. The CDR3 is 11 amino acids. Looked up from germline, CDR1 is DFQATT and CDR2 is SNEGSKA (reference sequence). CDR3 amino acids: CSINGVVEQYF. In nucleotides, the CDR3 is TGCAGTATCAATGGGGTAGTGGAGCAGTACTTC.

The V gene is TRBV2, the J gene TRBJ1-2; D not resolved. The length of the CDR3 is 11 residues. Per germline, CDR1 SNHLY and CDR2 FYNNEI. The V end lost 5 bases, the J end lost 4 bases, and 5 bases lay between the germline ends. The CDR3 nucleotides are TGTGCCAGCAGTAACATCTATGGCTACACCTTC. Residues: CASSNIYGYTF.

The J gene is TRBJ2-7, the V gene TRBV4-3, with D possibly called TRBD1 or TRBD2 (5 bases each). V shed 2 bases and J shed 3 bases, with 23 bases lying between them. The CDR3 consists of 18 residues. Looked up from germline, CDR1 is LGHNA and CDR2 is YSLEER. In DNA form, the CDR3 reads TGCGCCAGCAGCCAATCCTTAGGGGAGTTTGGCCAGAACTACGAGCAGTACTTC. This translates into CASSQSLGEFGQNYEQYF.

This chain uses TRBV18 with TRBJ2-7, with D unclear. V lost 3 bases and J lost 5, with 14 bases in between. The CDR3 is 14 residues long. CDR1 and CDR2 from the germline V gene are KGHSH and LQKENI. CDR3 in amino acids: CASSPPGSPNEQYF. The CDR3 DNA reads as TGTGCCAGCTCACCCCCTGGATCCCCTAACGAGCAGTACTTC.

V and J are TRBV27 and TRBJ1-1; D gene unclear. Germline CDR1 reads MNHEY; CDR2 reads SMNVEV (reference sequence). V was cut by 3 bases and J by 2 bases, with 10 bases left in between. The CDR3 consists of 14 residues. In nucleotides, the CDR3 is TGTGCCAGCAGTTTTGGCCTAAAAAACACTGAAGCTTTCTTT. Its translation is CASSFGLKNTEAFF.

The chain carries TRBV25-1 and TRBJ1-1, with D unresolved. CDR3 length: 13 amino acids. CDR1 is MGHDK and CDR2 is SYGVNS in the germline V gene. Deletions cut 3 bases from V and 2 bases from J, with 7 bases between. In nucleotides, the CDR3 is TGTGCCAGCAGTGAGTGGGTAAACACTGAAGCTTTCTTT. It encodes CASSEWVNTEAFF. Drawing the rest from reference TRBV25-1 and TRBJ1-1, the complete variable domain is EADIYQTPRYLVIGTGKKITLECSQTMGHDKMYWYQQDPGMELHLIHYSYGVNSTEKGDLSSESTVSRIRTEHFPLTLESARPSHTSQYLCASSEWVNTEAFFGQGTRLTVV.

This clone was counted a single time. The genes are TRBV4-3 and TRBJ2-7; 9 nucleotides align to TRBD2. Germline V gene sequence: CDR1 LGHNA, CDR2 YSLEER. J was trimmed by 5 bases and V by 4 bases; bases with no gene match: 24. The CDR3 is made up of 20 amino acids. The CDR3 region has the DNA TGCGCCAGCAGCCTCATCCTGGGGGGGCTAGCGGGATCCCGCGGGAACGAGCAGTACTTC. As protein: CASSLILGGLAGSRGNEQYF.

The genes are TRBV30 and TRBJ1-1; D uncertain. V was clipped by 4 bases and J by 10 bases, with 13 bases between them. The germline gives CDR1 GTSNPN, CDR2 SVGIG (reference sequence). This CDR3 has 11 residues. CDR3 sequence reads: CAWIINARAFF. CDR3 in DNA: TGTGCCTGGATAATAAATGCTCGAGCTTTCTTT.

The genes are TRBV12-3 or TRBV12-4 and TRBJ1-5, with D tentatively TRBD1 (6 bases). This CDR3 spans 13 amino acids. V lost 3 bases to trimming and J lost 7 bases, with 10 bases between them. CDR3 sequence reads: CASSLGARQPQHF. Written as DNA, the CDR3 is TGTGCCAGCAGTTTGGGGGCAAGGCAGCCCCAGCATTTT.

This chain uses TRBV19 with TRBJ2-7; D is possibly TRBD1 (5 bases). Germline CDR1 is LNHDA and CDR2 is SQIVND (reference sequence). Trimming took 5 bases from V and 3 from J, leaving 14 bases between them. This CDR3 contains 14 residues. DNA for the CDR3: TGTGCCAGTAGTCCGCAGGGTGGGAACTACGAGCAGTACTTC. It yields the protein CASSPQGGNYEQYF.